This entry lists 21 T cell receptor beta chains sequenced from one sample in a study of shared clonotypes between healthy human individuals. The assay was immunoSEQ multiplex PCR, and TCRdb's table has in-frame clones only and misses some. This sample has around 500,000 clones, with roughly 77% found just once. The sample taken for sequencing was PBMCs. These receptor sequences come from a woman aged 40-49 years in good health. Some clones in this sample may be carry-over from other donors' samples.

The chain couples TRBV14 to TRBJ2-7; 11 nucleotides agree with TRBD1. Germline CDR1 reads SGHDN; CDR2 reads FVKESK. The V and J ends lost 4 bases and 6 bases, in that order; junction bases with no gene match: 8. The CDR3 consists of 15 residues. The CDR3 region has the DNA TGTGCCAGCAGCCCCTACGGGACAGGGGGACCCGAGCAGTACTTC. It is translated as CASSPYGTGGPEQYF.

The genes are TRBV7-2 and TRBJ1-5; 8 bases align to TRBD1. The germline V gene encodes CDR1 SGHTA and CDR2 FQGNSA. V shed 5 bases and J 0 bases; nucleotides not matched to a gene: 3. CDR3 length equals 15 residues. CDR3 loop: CASSRTGYSNQPQHF. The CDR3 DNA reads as TGTGCCAGCAGCCGGACAGGGTATAGCAATCAGCCCCAGCATTTT.

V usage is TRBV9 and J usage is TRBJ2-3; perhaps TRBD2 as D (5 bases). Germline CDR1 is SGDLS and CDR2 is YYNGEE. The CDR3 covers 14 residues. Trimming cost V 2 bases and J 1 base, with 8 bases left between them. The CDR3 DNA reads TGTGCCAGCAGCGTTAGTAGCGGCACAGATACGCAGTATTTT. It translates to CASSVSSGTDTQYF.

The DNA for the CDR3 is TGTGCCAGCAGTGACACAGGGGTTCCCACCTACGAGCAGTACTTC. Translating gives CASSDTGVPTYEQYF. This chain links TRBV6-1 with TRBJ2-7, with 7 bases identical to TRBD1. CDR1 and CDR2 from the germline V gene are MNHNS and SASEGT. J lost 2 bases, V lost 3 bases, and 7 bases had no gene match. The CDR3 runs 15 residues.

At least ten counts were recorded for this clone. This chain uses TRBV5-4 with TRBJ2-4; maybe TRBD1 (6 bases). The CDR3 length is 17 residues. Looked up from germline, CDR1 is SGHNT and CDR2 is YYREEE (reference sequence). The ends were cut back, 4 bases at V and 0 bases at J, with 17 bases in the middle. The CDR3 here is CASSPLPRGEAKNIQYF. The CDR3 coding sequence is TGTGCCAGCAGCCCCCTTCCCAGGGGTGAAGCCAAAAACATTCAGTACTTC.

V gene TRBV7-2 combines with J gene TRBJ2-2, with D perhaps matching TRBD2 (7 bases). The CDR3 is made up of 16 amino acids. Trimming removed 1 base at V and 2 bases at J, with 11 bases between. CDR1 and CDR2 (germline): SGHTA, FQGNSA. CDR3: CASSLEGGTNTGELFF. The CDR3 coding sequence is TGTGCCAGCAGCTTAGAGGGGGGGACCAACACCGGGGAGCTGTTTTTT.

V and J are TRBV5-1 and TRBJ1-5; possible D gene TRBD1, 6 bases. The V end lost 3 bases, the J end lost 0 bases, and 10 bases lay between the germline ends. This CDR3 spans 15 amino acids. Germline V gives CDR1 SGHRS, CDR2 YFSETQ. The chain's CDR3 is CASSWGPYSNQPQHF. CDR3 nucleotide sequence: TGCGCCAGCAGCTGGGGGCCATATAGCAATCAGCCCCAGCATTTT.

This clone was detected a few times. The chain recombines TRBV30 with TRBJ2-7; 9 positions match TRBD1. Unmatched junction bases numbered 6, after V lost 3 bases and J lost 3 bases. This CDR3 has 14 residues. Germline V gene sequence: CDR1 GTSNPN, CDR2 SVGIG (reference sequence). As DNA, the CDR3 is TGTGCCTGGAGAACCGGGACAGGGTTCTACGAGCAGTACTTC. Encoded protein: CAWRTGTGFYEQYF.

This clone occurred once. The CDR3 nucleotides read TGTGCCAGCAGTCCCCCTCGGGGGGCAGGTGAAAAACTGTTTTTT. Translated: CASSPPRGAGEKLFF. The chain has TRBV28 and TRBJ1-4, with TRBD1 as a possible D gene (6 bases). Trimming removed 5 bases from V and 7 bases from J, with 17 bases in between. Looked up from germline, CDR1 is MDHEN and CDR2 is SYDVKM. The CDR3 is 15 amino acids.

CDR3 loop: CASSPLRLAGGPGNEQFF. The DNA of the CDR3 is TGTGCCAGCAGCCCCCTTAGACTAGCGGGAGGGCCTGGCAATGAGCAGTTCTTC. This chain links TRBV11-2 with TRBJ2-1; TRBD2 agrees at 14 bases. The length of the CDR3 is 18 residues. With V trimmed by 5 bases and J by 6 bases, 12 bases remained unmatched. CDR1 and CDR2 from the germline V gene are SGHAT and FQNNGV.

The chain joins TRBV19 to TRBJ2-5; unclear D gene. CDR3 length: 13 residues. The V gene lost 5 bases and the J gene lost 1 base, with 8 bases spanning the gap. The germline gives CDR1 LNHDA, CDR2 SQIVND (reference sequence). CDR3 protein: CASSRSRQETQYF. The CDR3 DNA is TGTGCCAGTAGTCGGAGCCGCCAAGAGACCCAGTACTTC.

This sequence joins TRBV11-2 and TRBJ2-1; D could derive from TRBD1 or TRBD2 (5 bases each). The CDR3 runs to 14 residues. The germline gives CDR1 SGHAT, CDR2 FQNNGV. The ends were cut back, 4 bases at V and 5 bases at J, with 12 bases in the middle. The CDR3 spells CASSSQWGNNEQFF. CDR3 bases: TGTGCCAGCAGCTCCCAGTGGGGGAACAATGAGCAGTTCTTC.

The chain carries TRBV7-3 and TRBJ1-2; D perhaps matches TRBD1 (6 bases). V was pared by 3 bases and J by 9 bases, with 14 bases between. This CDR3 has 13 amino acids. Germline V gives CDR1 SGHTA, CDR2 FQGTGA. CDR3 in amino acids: CASSFQGSLRYTF. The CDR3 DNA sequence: TGTGCCAGCAGCTTCCAGGGGTCCCTCCGCTACACCTTC.

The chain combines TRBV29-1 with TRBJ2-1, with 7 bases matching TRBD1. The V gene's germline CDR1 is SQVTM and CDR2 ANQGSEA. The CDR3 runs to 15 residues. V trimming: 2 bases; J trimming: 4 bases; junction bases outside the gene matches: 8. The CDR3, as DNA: TGCAGCGTTGAACGAACGGGACAGCCTTACAATGAGCAGTTCTTC. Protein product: CSVERTGQPYNEQFF.

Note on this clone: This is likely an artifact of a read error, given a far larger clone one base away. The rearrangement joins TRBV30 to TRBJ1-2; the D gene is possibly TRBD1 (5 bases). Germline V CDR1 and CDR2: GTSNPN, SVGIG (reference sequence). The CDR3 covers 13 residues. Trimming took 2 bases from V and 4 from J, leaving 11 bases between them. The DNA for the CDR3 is TGTGCCTGGAGTTTGGGACGGGTCTATGGCTACACCTTC. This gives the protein CAWSLGRVYGYTF.

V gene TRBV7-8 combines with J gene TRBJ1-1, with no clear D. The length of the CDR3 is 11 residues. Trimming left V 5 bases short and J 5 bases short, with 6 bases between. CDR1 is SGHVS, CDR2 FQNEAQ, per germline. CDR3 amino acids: CASSRGTEAFF. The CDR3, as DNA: TGTGCCAGCAGCCGAGGGACTGAAGCTTTCTTT.

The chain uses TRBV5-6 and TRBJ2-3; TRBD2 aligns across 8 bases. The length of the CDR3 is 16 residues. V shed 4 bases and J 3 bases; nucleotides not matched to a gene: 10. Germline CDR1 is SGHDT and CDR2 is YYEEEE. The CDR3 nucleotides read TGTGCCAGCAGCCTACGGGTAGCGGGACGGACAGATACGCAGTATTTT. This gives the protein CASSLRVAGRTDTQYF. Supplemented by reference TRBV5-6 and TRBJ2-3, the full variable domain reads DAGVTQSPTHLIKTRGQQVTLRCSPKSGHDTVSWYQQALGQGPQFIFQYYEEEERQRGNFPDRFSGHQFPNYSSELNVNALLLGDSALYLCASSLRVAGRTDTQYFGPGTRLTVL.

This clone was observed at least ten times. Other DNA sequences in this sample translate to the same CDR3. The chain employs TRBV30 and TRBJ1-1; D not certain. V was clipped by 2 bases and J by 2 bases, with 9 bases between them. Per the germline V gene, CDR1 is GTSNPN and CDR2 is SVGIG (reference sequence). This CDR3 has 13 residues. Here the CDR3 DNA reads TGTGCCTGGAGTCCCTCCAGAAACACTGAAGCTTTCTTT. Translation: CAWSPSRNTEAFF. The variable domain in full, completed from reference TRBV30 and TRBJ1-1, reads SQTIHQWPATLVQPVGSPLSLECTVEGTSNPNLYWYRQAAGRGLQLLFYSVGIGQISSEVPQNLSASRPQDRQFILSSKKLLLSDSGFYLCAWSPSRNTEAFFGQGTRLTVV.

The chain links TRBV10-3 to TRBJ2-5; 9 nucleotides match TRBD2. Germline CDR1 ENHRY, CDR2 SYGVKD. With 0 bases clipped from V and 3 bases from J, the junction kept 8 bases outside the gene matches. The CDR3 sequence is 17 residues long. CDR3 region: CAISESYGGRGEETQYF. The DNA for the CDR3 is TGTGCCATCAGTGAGTCGTACGGCGGGAGGGGGGAAGAGACCCAGTACTTC.

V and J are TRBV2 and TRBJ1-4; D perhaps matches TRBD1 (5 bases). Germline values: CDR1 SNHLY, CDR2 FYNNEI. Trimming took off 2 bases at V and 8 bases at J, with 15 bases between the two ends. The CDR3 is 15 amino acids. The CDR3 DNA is TGTGCCAGCAGTGAATTGGCAGGGCTGGGGGAAAAACTGTTTTTT. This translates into CASSELAGLGEKLFF.

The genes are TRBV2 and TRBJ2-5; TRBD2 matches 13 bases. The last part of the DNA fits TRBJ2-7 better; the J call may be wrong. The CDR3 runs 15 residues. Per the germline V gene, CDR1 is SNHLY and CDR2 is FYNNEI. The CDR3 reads CASSVTSGGPYEQYF. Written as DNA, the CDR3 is TGTGCCAGCAGTGTGACTAGCGGGGGGCCCTACGAGCAGTACTTC.